This T cell receptor (beta chain) was sequenced in a study of blood T cell repertoires in COVID-19 (dated by TCRdb to between 2020 and 2021). Study-wide context: The collaborator samples originated in the United States, Italy and Spain and spanned the acute and convalescent phases of COVID-19. Nearly every sample came with metadata listing a de-identified subject ID, COVID-19 status, age in years and sex. A freely available public database, intended as a resource for researchers studying the immune response to SARS-CoV-2, is where the repertoires were released. Deeply sampled blood TCRbeta repertoires from subjects exposed to, actively infected with, or recovered from COVID-19 were included in the dataset. Where available, HLA class I and class II types were taken from metadata supplied by the sample provider and were not determined by assay-based typing. The prospective study material was composed of cDNA or gDNA derived from T cells, B-cell-depleted T cells, or PBMCs. The samples were drawn from two sources: the first 160 participants of the ongoing ImmuneRACE study, and 950 to 1,500 subjects contributed by 6 global collaborators. General conclusions and limits of the study: The amount of clinical and demographic metadata varied by source and participant and was provided uncurated.

V sheds 2 bases and J sheds 8 bases, leaving 12 bases between their ends. As encoded in the germline V gene, CDR1 is LGHNA while CDR2 is YSLEER. The CDR3, cysteine through phenylalanine, is 14 amino acids long. Just CDR3 DNA is preserved here, 42 bases in frame from base 1. TCRbeta CDR3 regions were amplified from genomic DNA using the immunoSEQ Assay, a bias-controlled multiplex PCR. Regarding the original processing steps: Nucleated cell counts per sample were estimated from amplification of reference gene primers within the assay. To quantify the absolute abundance of each unique TCRbeta CDR3 rearrangement, sequence reads were collapsed and filtered. Productive Simpson clonality was computed per sample as the square root of Simpson's diversity index over productive rearrangements. TCRdb took over this immuneACCESS table, retaining in-frame rearrangements with V and J assigned. Such tables are incomplete; in checked studies, under half of the missing clones stem from an unresolved V gene, and the remainder is unexplained. The DNA gave D and trimming, while V, J and clone size come from that table. The sample contains hundreds of thousands of clones, about nine tenths of them found a single time. The biggest ten clones account for less than 3% of the sample.

As regards this clone: Its antigen target is currently unknown. No per-base quality is available; no much larger clone lies one base away.

Participants in the prospective study were enrolled through a virtual design, were aged roughly 18 to 100 years, and lived in 20 to 30 United States geographic areas. In the prospective study, cohorts were assigned on the basis of participant-reported clinical history obtained from a screening survey and a study questionnaire. Recovered participants in ImmuneRACE Cohort 3 were defined by two consecutive negative NP/OP PCR tests, clearance by a healthcare professional, or resolution of symptoms. In the prospective study, mobile phlebotomists collected whole blood, serum and a nasopharyngeal or oropharyngeal swab from each participant. Participants in the prospective study had the option to provide additional blood draws and questionnaires over an approximately 2-month period. Before DNA extraction, blood samples from the prospective study were shipped at room temperature or frozen.

This chain joins TRBV4-3 to TRBJ1-4; a tentative D match to TRBD1 spans 5 bases. The sequencing input was PBMCs or T cells enriched from blood (not recorded which). This receptor was taken from a woman aged 45 to 65 who had recovered from COVID-19. CDR3 region: CASSQQGEKEKLFF. The nucleotide sequence reads as follows: TGCGCCAGCAGCCAACAGGGCGAGAAGGAAAAACTGTTTTTT.